This T cell receptor (beta chain) was retrieved from a study of shared clonotypes between healthy human individuals. Study-level background: Each donor's CD4 naive and CD4 memory cells filled three plates apiece, CD8 naive two, and CD8 memory one.

Remarks on this clone: Antigen: not known.

The data were produced by immunoSEQ multiplex PCR, yet TCRdb's version contains in-frame clones alone and is incomplete. The table lists over a million clones, around 97% of them singletons. The CDR3 extends over 13 amino acids. The germline V and J ends were trimmed by 0 bases and 6 bases, with 7 bases remaining between them. Germline V gives CDR1 SGHDT, CDR2 YYEEEE. The study, taken as a whole, reports: Generally, naive subsets (rather than memory subsets) showed larger estimated richness.

The TCR sequence derives from a man aged 30 to 45 in good health. This chain joins TRBV5-6 and TRBJ2-1; D unclear. Sequenced sample: naive CD4+ T cells sorted from blood. As for subset: CD45RA+ positively selected. The CDR3 region is CASSLAKPNEQFF. DNA of the CDR3: TGTGCCAGCAGCTTGGCCAAGCCCAATGAGCAGTTCTTC. The full variable domain, rest sourced from reference TRBV5-6 and TRBJ2-1, is DAGVTQSPTHLIKTRGQQVTLRCSPKSGHDTVSWYQQALGQGPQFIFQYYEEEERQRGNFPDRFSGHQFPNYSSELNVNALLLGDSALYLCASSLAKPNEQFFGPGTRLTVL.